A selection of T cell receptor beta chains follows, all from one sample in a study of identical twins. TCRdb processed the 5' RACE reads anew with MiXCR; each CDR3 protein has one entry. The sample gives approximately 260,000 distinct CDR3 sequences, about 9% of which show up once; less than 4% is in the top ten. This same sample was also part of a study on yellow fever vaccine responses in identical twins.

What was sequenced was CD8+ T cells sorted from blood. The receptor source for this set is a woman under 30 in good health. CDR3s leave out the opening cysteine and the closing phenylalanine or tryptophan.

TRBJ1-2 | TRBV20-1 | SALYGYT
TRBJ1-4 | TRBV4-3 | ASSQDGTEANEKLF
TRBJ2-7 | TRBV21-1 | ASSKSLAGMSPYEQY
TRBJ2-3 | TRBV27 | ASSSPAGNTDTQY
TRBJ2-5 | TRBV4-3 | ASSQDLTGLGEETQY
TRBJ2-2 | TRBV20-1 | SARDSVPVDTGELF
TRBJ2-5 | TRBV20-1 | SANRPLNQETQY
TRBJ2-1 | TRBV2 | ASSTPGAIGHEQF
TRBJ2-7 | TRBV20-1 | SARPGGGRLSYEQY
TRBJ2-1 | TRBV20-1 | SARDTTTVEQF
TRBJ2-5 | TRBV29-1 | SVDTAQY
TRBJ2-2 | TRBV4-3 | ASSQATTHTGELF
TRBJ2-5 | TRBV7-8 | ASSLIATSGGPFQETQY
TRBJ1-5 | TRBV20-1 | SAGETDSNQPQH
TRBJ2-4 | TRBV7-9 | ASSITTGGRIDIQY
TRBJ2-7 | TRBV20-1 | SARATGSYEQY
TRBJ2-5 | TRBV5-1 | ASSETIQETQY
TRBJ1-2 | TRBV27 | ASTPSGGAIPGYT
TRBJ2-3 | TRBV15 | ATSSRQGADTQY
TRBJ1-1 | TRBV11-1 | ASSLETPDRDTEAF
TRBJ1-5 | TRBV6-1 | ASSDRGYDQPQH
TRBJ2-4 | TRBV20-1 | SAIYADRWQNIQY
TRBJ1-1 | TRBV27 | ASSRSPPGGSTEAF
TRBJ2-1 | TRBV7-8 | ARSPGQGNEQF
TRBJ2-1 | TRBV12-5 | ASGLGEGYNEQF
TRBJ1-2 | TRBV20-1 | SAPINGGAYGYT
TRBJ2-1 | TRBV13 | ASSLRSNSGPEQF
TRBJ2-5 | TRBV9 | ASSVLASQETQY
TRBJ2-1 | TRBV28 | ASLTGSSYNEQF
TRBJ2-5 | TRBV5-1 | ASSGGLDRVQETQY
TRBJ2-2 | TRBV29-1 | SAGGPGELF
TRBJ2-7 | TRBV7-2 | ASSASTAGLEQY
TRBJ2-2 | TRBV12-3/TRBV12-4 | ASSLPFWNSAPNTGELF
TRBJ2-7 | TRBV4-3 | ASSQEAEEGYEQY
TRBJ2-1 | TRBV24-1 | ATSDLGWDEQF
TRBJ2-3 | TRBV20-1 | SAKYEPDTQY
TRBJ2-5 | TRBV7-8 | ASSLEGEETQY
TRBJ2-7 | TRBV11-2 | ASSLETSGFYEQY
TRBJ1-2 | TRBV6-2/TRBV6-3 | ASSPGQFPYGYT
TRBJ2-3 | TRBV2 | ASSGDRGSITDTQY
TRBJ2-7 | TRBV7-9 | ASSSTVTSGAYEQY
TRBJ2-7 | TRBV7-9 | ASSLREGSYEQY
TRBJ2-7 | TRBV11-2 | ASSWGQGAFEQY
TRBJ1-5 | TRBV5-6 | ASSPDRSGPQH
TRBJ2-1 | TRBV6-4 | ASSVVAGENEQF
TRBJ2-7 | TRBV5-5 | ASSWTLTYEQY
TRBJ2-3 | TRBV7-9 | ASSPPVSTDTQY
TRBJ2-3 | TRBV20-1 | SVGVVNTDTQY
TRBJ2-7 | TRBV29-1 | SVEDSYPGGEQY
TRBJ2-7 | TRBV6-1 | ASSKKLAGGDEQY
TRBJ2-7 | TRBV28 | ASSLQQGYEQY